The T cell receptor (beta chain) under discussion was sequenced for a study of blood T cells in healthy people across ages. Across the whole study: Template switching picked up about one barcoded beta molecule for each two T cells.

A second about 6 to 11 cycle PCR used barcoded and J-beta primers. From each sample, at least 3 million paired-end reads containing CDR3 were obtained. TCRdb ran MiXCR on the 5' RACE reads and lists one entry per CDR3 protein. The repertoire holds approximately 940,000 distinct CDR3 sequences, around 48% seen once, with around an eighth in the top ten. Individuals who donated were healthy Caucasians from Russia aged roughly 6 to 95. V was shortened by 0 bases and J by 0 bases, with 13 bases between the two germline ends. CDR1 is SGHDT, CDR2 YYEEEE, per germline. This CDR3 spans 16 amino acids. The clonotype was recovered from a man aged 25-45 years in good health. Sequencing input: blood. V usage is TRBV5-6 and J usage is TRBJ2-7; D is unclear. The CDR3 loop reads CASSLDGRLSSYEQYF. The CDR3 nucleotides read TGTGCCAGCAGCTTGGACGGGCGACTCTCCTCCTACGAGCAGTACTTC.